This passage covers 3 T cell receptor beta chains from one sample sequenced in a study of OX40 agonist ivuxolimab in advanced cancers. Here immunoSEQ multiplex PCR was the method, and the copy in TCRdb shows in-frame clones only, minus some. The data contain 67,000 or so clones, 75% to 90% of them singletons. Here the sequenced sample was CD4+ or CD8+ T cells sorted from blood, taken in a trial of the OX40 agonist ivuxolimab. All receptors derive from an adult with an advanced solid tumor such as melanoma, head and neck, liver or kidney cancer.

The genes are TRBV5-1 and TRBJ2-5, with 9 bases lining up with TRBD1. This CDR3 contains 16 residues. Germline lookup yields CDR1 SGHRS and CDR2 YFSETQ. J was trimmed by 3 bases and V by 1 base; bases with no gene match: 7. The CDR3 coding sequence is TGCGCCAGCAGCTTGTTGGGGACAGGGATAGAAGAGACCCAGTACTTC. Residues: CASSLLGTGIEETQYF.

The chain uses TRBV30 and TRBJ2-7; TRBD1 might be the D (7 bases). The CDR3 sequence is 16 residues long. Germline loops: CDR1 GTSNPN, CDR2 SVGIG (reference sequence). V was cut by 3 bases and J by 6 bases, with 24 bases left in between. CDR3 DNA sequence: TGTGCCTGGAGCCGGGGGACAGCCTCCCTGGGCCCCGAGCAGTACTTC. Its translation is CAWSRGTASLGPEQYF.

J is TRBJ1-2 and V is TRBV28; no clear D gene. The germline gives CDR1 MDHEN, CDR2 SYDVKM. The CDR3 extends over 12 amino acids. V was trimmed by 6 bases and J by 4 bases, leaving 9 bases between them. This CDR3 is CASRPHTYGYTF. The CDR3 region has the DNA TGTGCCAGCAGGCCCCACACCTATGGCTACACCTTC.